These T cell receptor beta chains were read from a single sample in a study of blood T cell repertoires in COVID-19. Profiled with immunoSEQ multiplex PCR; TCRdb holds only in-frame clones, not every one. The sample consists of about 140,000 clones, about 87% of them appearing once. The sample consisted of peripheral blood. All receptors derive from a human donor with COVID-19, enrolled during active disease. The donor label of this sample is uncertain. CDR3s include the opening cysteine and the closing phenylalanine or tryptophan. A D gene is named only where the DNA matches it firmly. Rows may omit the clone size; those that give it use once, few, many or a size class.

size: .
J: TRBJ2-7
D: TRBD2
V: TRBV11-2
DNA: TGTGCCAGCAGCTTAGTCGGGACTAGTAGGCCCCACGAGCAGTACTTC
CDR3: CASSLVGTSRPHEQYF

size: .
J: TRBJ1-4
D: .
V: TRBV5-1
DNA: TGCGCCAGCAGCTTCCTAACGGGGTCAACTAATGAAAAACTGTTTTTT
CDR3: CASSFLTGSTNEKLFF

size: .
J: TRBJ1-3
D: .
V: TRBV15
DNA: TGTGCCACCAGCAGAGACGCCGGTGGTGGAAACACCATATATTTT
CDR3: CATSRDAGGGNTIYF

size: few
J: TRBJ1-6
D: .
V: TRBV4-1
DNA: TGCGCCAGCAGCCAAGCTCAACAGGGTGTAGTTAGTTCACCCCTCCACTTT
CDR3: CASSQAQQGVVSSPLHF

size: few
J: TRBJ2-7
D: TRBD2
V: TRBV10-2
DNA: TGCGCCAGCAGAGCTAGCGGGTCCTACGAGCAGTACTTC
CDR3: CASRASGSYEQYF

size: .
J: TRBJ1-5
D: TRBD1
V: TRBV6-1
DNA: TGTGCCAGCAGTGTATACACCGGGACAGGGGCCTTTTATAGCAATCAGCCCCAGCATTTT
CDR3: CASSVYTGTGAFYSNQPQHF

size: .
J: TRBJ2-3
D: .
V: TRBV7-9
DNA: TGTGCCAGCAGCCATGGTGTACAGTCCACAGATACGCAGTATTTT
CDR3: CASSHGVQSTDTQYF

size: .
J: TRBJ2-2
D: TRBD2
V: TRBV10-3
DNA: TGTGCCATCAGTGAAGGACTAGCGGGACCGAACACCGGGGAGCTGTTTTTT
CDR3: CAISEGLAGPNTGELFF

size: .
J: TRBJ1-4
D: TRBD1
V: TRBV5-1
DNA: TGCGCCAGCAGCTTTCGACAGGGCCGGACTAATGAAAAACTGTTTTTT
CDR3: CASSFRQGRTNEKLFF

size: .
J: TRBJ2-7
D: .
V: TRBV12-5
DNA: TGTGCTAGTGGTTTGGTAGGGCAGACAGGCGGGTCCTACGAGCAGTACTTC
CDR3: CASGLVGQTGGSYEQYF

size: .
J: TRBJ1-2
D: .
V: TRBV9
DNA: TGTGCCAGCAGCGTAGAGGCAGGAAACTATGGCTACACCTTC
CDR3: CASSVEAGNYGYTF

size: .
J: TRBJ1-1
D: .
V: TRBV29-1
DNA: TGCAGCGTTGGGCCCCGGGGGGCGAGGAGTACTGAAGCTTTCTTT
CDR3: CSVGPRGARSTEAFF

size: .
J: TRBJ1-2
D: .
V: TRBV24-1
DNA: TGTGCCACCAGTGACACGGACAGCAACTATGGCTACACCTTC
CDR3: CATSDTDSNYGYTF

size: .
J: TRBJ1-2
D: .
V: TRBV9
DNA: TGTGCCAGCAGCGTAAGTACGGCTAACTATGGCTACACCTTC
CDR3: CASSVSTANYGYTF

size: .
J: TRBJ2-5
D: .
V: TRBV7-3
DNA: TGTGCCAGCAGCATCCGAGACAGACCTCAAGAGACCCAGTACTTC
CDR3: CASSIRDRPQETQYF

size: .
J: TRBJ2-3
D: .
V: TRBV7-6
DNA: TGTGCCAGCAGCTTAGGATTCTCAGGGACTAGCACAGATACGCAGTATTTT
CDR3: CASSLGFSGTSTDTQYF

size: .
J: TRBJ2-7
D: .
V: TRBV6-4
DNA: TGTGCCAACATAACCGGGACATCCTCTTACGAGCAGTACTTC
CDR3: CANITGTSSYEQYF

size: .
J: TRBJ1-4
D: TRBD1
V: TRBV7-7
DNA: TGTGCTAGCAGCCCGCAGACAGGGACTAATGAAAAACTGTTTTTT
CDR3: CASSPQTGTNEKLFF

size: .
J: TRBJ2-1
D: .
V: TRBV6-5
DNA: TGTGCCAGCAGTTACGGGCGGGGAGGACTCTACAATGAGCAGTTCTTC
CDR3: CASSYGRGGLYNEQFF

size: .
J: TRBJ1-2
D: TRBD1
V: TRBV6-4
DNA: TGTGCCAGCAGTGAAGTACAGGGGGCTCATGGTGGCTACACCTTC
CDR3: CASSEVQGAHGGYTF

size: .
J: TRBJ2-7
D: .
V: TRBV4-1
DNA: TGCGCCAGCAGCCAAGCAGGCGAGCAGTACTTC
CDR3: CASSQAGEQYF

size: .
J: TRBJ2-3
D: TRBD1
V: TRBV6-5
DNA: TGTGCCAGCAGAGCGACAGGGGAGGGCACAGATACGCAGTATTTT
CDR3: CASRATGEGTDTQYF

size: .
J: TRBJ2-3
D: .
V: TRBV6-5
DNA: TGTGCCAGCAGCAAGGACAGGAGGGCAGATACGCAGTATTTT
CDR3: CASSKDRRADTQYF

size: few
J: TRBJ1-4
D: .
V: TRBV19
DNA: TGTGCCAGTAGTATACTTCAGGGAGGTGAAAAACTGTTTTTT
CDR3: CASSILQGGEKLFF

size: few
J: TRBJ1-5
D: TRBD1
V: TRBV6-4
DNA: TGTGCCAGCAGTGAACTGACAGGGGGCTTTCAGCCCCAGCATTTT
CDR3: CASSELTGGFQPQHF

size: .
J: TRBJ1-1
D: .
V: TRBV5-8
DNA: TGTGCCAGCAGCTTGAACGGGGGAGCTTTCTTT
CDR3: CASSLNGGAFF

size: .
J: TRBJ2-2
D: TRBD2
V: TRBV3-1/TRBV3-2
DNA: TGTGCCAGCAGCCAAGTAGCGGGGGGGCAGGTCACCGGGGAGCTGTTTTTT
CDR3: CASSQVAGGQVTGELFF

size: .
J: TRBJ1-6
D: TRBD1
V: TRBV2
DNA: TGTGCCAGCAGACGCGGACAGGGCTATTCACCCCTCCACTTT
CDR3: CASRRGQGYSPLHF

size: .
J: TRBJ1-1
D: TRBD1
V: TRBV11-1
DNA: TGTGCCAGCAGCCAATCCGGGACAGGGTATAACACTGAAGCTTTCTTT
CDR3: CASSQSGTGYNTEAFF

size: few
J: TRBJ1-5
D: .
V: TRBV21-1
DNA: TGTGCCAGCAGCAGTCATGGGGGCCTCAATCAGCCCCAGCATTTT
CDR3: CASSSHGGLNQPQHF

size: .
J: TRBJ1-2
D: TRBD1
V: TRBV5-6
DNA: TGTGCCAGCAGCCTCGGGACAGTCTATGGCTACACCTTC
CDR3: CASSLGTVYGYTF

size: .
J: TRBJ2-6
D: TRBD1
V: TRBV10-3
DNA: TGTGCCATCAGTCAACAGGGGCCCTCGTCCTCTGGGGCCAACGTCCTGACTTTC
CDR3: CAISQQGPSSSGANVLTF

size: few
J: TRBJ2-6
D: .
V: TRBV7-3
DNA: TGTGCCAGCAGCTTAATGCCGGGGTCTGGGGCCAACGTCCTGACTTTC
CDR3: CASSLMPGSGANVLTF

size: .
J: TRBJ2-2
D: TRBD1
V: TRBV2
DNA: TGTGCCATGGACAGGGTTAACACCGGGGAGCTGTTTTTT
CDR3: CAMDRVNTGELFF

size: few
J: TRBJ1-6
D: .
V: TRBV3-1/TRBV3-2
DNA: TGTGCCAGCAGCCTACAGGGTAATGGTTCACCCCTCCACTTT
CDR3: CASSLQGNGSPLHF

size: .
J: TRBJ1-2
D: TRBD1
V: TRBV6-5
DNA: TGTGCCACCGATAGACAGGGGCTCGCGGTGGATGGCTACACCTTC
CDR3: CATDRQGLAVDGYTF

size: .
J: TRBJ1-1
D: .
V: TRBV9
DNA: TGTGCCAGCAGCCGCACTATCATGAACACTGAAGCTTTCTTT
CDR3: CASSRTIMNTEAFF

size: .
J: TRBJ1-2
D: .
V: TRBV11-3
DNA: TGTGCCAGCAGCTTTAAGGTTCCGCAGGGTGAATATGGCTACACCTTC
CDR3: CASSFKVPQGEYGYTF

size: .
J: TRBJ1-2
D: TRBD1
V: TRBV6-5
DNA: TGTGCCAGCAGAGTGACAGGGAGCGACCAAGGCTACACCTTC
CDR3: CASRVTGSDQGYTF

size: .
J: TRBJ2-3
D: TRBD2
V: TRBV9
DNA: TGTGCCAGCAGCGTGGAGCGGGGGGGCGCGGCAGATACGCAGTATTTT
CDR3: CASSVERGGAADTQYF

size: .
J: TRBJ1-1
D: .
V: TRBV6-5
DNA: TGTGCCAGTACTCGCCCCGGGAACACTGAAGCTTTCTTT
CDR3: CASTRPGNTEAFF

size: .
J: TRBJ2-7
D: .
V: TRBV5-1
DNA: TGCGCCAGCAGCTCGCAGGTGGGCTACGAGCAGTACTTC
CDR3: CASSSQVGYEQYF

size: .
J: TRBJ2-7
D: .
V: TRBV27
DNA: TGTGCCAGCAGTTTGGCAGGGAACTACGAGCAGTACTTC
CDR3: CASSLAGNYEQYF

size: .
J: TRBJ2-5
D: TRBD2
V: TRBV7-9
DNA: TGTGCCAGCAGCTTAGGGGGGGGACAAGAGACCCAGTACTTC
CDR3: CASSLGGGQETQYF

size: .
J: TRBJ1-2
D: TRBD1
V: TRBV6-5
DNA: TGTGCCAGCCGCAGGGGGCAGGTGGTTAGCTATGGCTACACCTTC
CDR3: CASRRGQVVSYGYTF

size: .
J: TRBJ2-2
D: .
V: TRBV24-1
DNA: TGTGCCACCAGTGCGACAGGATTCACCGGGGAGCTGTTTTTT
CDR3: CATSATGFTGELFF

size: once
J: TRBJ1-4
D: .
V: TRBV29-1
DNA: TGCAGCGTTGACGGGAGGGTTTTT
CDR3: CSVDGRVF

size: .
J: TRBJ1-1
D: .
V: TRBV30
DNA: TGTGCCTGGAGTTCTATGGCTGAAGCTTTCTTT
CDR3: CAWSSMAEAFF

size: .
J: TRBJ2-5
D: TRBD1
V: TRBV19
DNA: TGTGCCAGTAAGCCAGGGGGCAAGCAAGAGACCCAGTACTTC
CDR3: CASKPGGKQETQYF

size: .
J: TRBJ1-2
D: TRBD1
V: TRBV29-1
DNA: TGCAGCGTTGGGGGGACAGGGGATCAGGGCTACACCTTC
CDR3: CSVGGTGDQGYTF